The present TCR beta chain was sequenced within a study of shared T cell receptors in the human thymus. The ends lost 4 bases at V and 6 bases at J; junction bases unmatched: 11. The CDR3 totals 15 residues. Germline V gene lookup returns CDR1 SGHNT and CDR2 YYREEE (reference sequence). Profiling relied on immunoSEQ multiplex PCR, and the TCRdb table lists in-frame clones only, not all of them. The sample shows about 380,000 clones, 95% of them seen only once. The chain couples TRBV5-4 to TRBJ2-3, with TRBD2 matching over 7 bases. The specimen was thymocytes. This receptor was identified in a human donor. The CDR3 bases are TGTGCCAGCAGCCGCCCCTGGCGGGAGAAGGATACGCAGTATTTT. Its translation is CASSRPWREKDTQYF.